This is a list of T cell receptor beta chains from one sample in a study of blood T cell repertoires in COVID-19. Sequencing used immunoSEQ multiplex PCR; TCRdb keeps in-frame clones, though not all of them. The sample lists under 350,000 clones; 80% to 90% were seen once. The specimen sequenced was PBMCs or T cells enriched from blood (not recorded which). The receptors shown here come from a woman between 35 and 50 years old with acute COVID-19. The CDR3 runs from the conserved cysteine through the conserved F or W. A D gene is named only where the DNA matches it firmly. Only some rows state a clone size, as once, few, many or a class for expanded clones.

d_gene,j_gene,abundance,v_gene,CDR3aa,CDR3nt
NA,TRBJ1-2,NA,TRBV7-8,CASSPTGLGYTF,TGTGCCAGCAGCCCAACAGGGTTGGGCTACACCTTC
NA,TRBJ1-5,NA,TRBV6-5,CASSTGGDQPQHF,TGTGCCAGCAGTACCGGGGGGGATCAGCCCCAGCATTTT
TRBD2,TRBJ2-5,NA,TRBV10-3,CAIRGSGGRGETQYF,TGTGCCATCAGAGGTAGCGGGGGAAGAGGAGAGACCCAGTACTTC
NA,TRBJ2-3,NA,TRBV3-1/TRBV3-2,CASSQDFGRRGGTDTQYF,TGTGCCAGCAGCCAAGATTTTGGGCGGAGGGGCGGGACGGATACGCAGTATTTT
NA,TRBJ2-4,few,TRBV9,CASSVRNGGDIQYF,TGTGCCAGCAGCGTCAGAAACGGGGGTGACATTCAGTACTTC
NA,TRBJ1-2,NA,TRBV5-4,CASSPDKNYGYTF,TGTGCCAGCAGCCCAGACAAGAACTATGGCTACACCTTC
TRBD1,TRBJ1-2,NA,TRBV6-1,CASSVGLGTATYGYTF,TGTGCCAGCAGTGTGGGGCTCGGGACAGCGACCTATGGCTACACCTTC
TRBD1,TRBJ2-1,NA,TRBV19,CASSIAGTGFAYNEQFF,TGTGCCAGTAGTATAGCTGGGACAGGGTTTGCCTACAATGAGCAGTTCTTC
NA,TRBJ1-4,NA,TRBV19,CASSITQAQGNEKLFF,TGTGCCAGTAGTATAACTCAGGCACAGGGCAATGAAAAACTGTTTTTT
TRBD2,TRBJ2-3,NA,TRBV4-3,CASSQAPGGSTDTQYF,TGCGCCAGCAGCCAAGCTCCGGGAGGGAGCACAGATACGCAGTATTTT
TRBD1,TRBJ1-2,NA,TRBV7-2,CASSLAGQGGSNYGYTF,TGTGCCAGCAGCTTAGCGGGACAGGGAGGTTCTAACTATGGCTACACCTTC
NA,TRBJ1-4,NA,TRBV6-1,CASSEVTVGSEKLFF,TGTGCCAGCAGTGAAGTAACAGTCGGGAGTGAAAAACTGTTTTTT
NA,TRBJ1-4,NA,TRBV15,CATSRGGIRTNEKLFF,TGTGCCACCAGCCGTGGAGGCATCCGAACGAATGAAAAACTGTTTTTT
NA,TRBJ2-1,NA,TRBV5-1,CASSFQDTGEFF,TGCGCCAGCAGCTTTCAGGACACGGGGGAGTTCTTC
NA,TRBJ2-2,few,TRBV7-9,CASSSSRSGELFF,TGTGCCAGCAGCTCTAGCAGGTCCGGGGAGCTGTTTTTT
NA,TRBJ1-5,few,TRBV21-1,CASSNLWGADQPQHF,TGTGCCAGCAGCAATCTATGGGGAGCGGATCAGCCCCAGCATTTT
NA,TRBJ1-5,NA,TRBV7-2,CASSSREGNQPQHF,TGTGCCAGCAGCTCCCGGGAGGGCAATCAGCCCCAGCATTTT
NA,TRBJ1-2,NA,TRBV19,CASSMDRTYGYTF,TGTGCCAGTAGCATGGACAGAACTTATGGCTACACCTTC
TRBD2,TRBJ2-1,NA,TRBV5-1,CASSPETSGYSYNEQFF,TGCGCCAGCAGCCCCGAGACTAGCGGCTACTCCTACAATGAGCAGTTCTTC
NA,TRBJ2-2,NA,TRBV6-5,CASRGGRNTGELFF,TGTGCCAGCAGGGGAGGCCGAAACACCGGGGAGCTGTTTTTT
TRBD1,TRBJ1-1,NA,TRBV19,CASSRTGGSNTEAFF,TGTGCCAGTAGCAGGACAGGGGGCTCGAACACTGAAGCTTTCTTT
NA,TRBJ1-1,NA,TRBV7-3,CASSEGPNTEAFF,TGTGCCAGCAGCGAGGGTCCGAACACTGAAGCTTTCTTT
TRBD1,TRBJ1-2,NA,TRBV5-1,CASSEGQGLIGGYTF,TGCGCCAGCAGCGAGGGACAGGGTTTAATCGGCGGCTACACCTTC
NA,TRBJ1-2,NA,TRBV6-5,CASSYLAGSNYGYTF,TGTGCCAGCAGTTACTTAGCAGGGTCCAACTATGGCTACACCTTC
TRBD1,TRBJ1-1,NA,TRBV19,CASSLRTGAGTEAFF,TGTGCCAGTAGTTTACGGACAGGAGCGGGCACTGAAGCTTTCTTT
TRBD2,TRBJ2-1,NA,TRBV14,CASSQLAEIQPVQFF,TGTGCCAGCAGCCAACTAGCGGAGATACAACCCGTGCAGTTCTTC
TRBD1,TRBJ1-2,few,TRBV9,CASSVAAGGYGYTF,TGTGCCAGCAGCGTAGCGGCAGGGGGCTATGGCTACACCTTC
TRBD1,TRBJ2-3,NA,TRBV28,CASSTVPGQSTDTQYF,TGTGCCAGCTCCACGGTTCCGGGACAGTCCACAGATACGCAGTATTTT
TRBD1,TRBJ2-3,NA,TRBV5-1,CASSFPGTGGTDTQYF,TGCGCCAGCAGCTTCCCCGGGACAGGGGGCACAGATACGCAGTATTTT
TRBD1,TRBJ1-5,NA,TRBV18,CASSDGTGNQPQHF,TGTGCCAGCTCCGACGGGACAGGGAATCAGCCCCAGCATTTT
TRBD1,TRBJ1-2,NA,TRBV6-5,CASIEGAVMGATF,TGTGCCAGCATAGAGGGGGCAGTTATGGGGGCCACCTTC
NA,TRBJ2-1,NA,TRBV3-1/TRBV3-2,CASSQRFIARHEQFF,TGTGCCAGCAGCCAACGGTTCATAGCGCGACATGAGCAGTTCTTC
NA,TRBJ1-1,NA,TRBV6-5,CASRGGMNTEAFF,TGTGCCAGCCGGGGGGGGATGAACACTGAAGCTTTCTTT
NA,TRBJ2-2,NA,TRBV5-5,CASSHAANVGTTGELFF,TGTGCCAGCAGTCATGCGGCGAACGTTGGAACCACCGGGGAGCTGTTTTTT
NA,TRBJ1-4,NA,TRBV19,CASSIDSAEKLFF,TGTGCCAGTAGTATCGACAGCGCCGAAAAACTGTTTTTT
NA,TRBJ2-1,few,TRBV14,CASSQVAPGTSYNEQFF,TGTGCCAGCAGCCAAGTGGCCCCCGGGACTTCCTACAATGAGCAGTTCTTC
NA,TRBJ1-2,NA,TRBV6-5,CASRTDLYGYTF,TGTGCCAGCAGGACAGACCTTTATGGCTACACCTTC
TRBD1,TRBJ1-5,few,TRBV4-3,CASSQDFQGDQPQHF,TGCGCCAGCAGCCAAGATTTTCAGGGGGATCAGCCCCAGCATTTT
NA,TRBJ2-3,NA,TRBV9,CASSVSQSGRRTDTQYF,TGTGCCAGCAGCGTTTCCCAATCAGGCAGGAGGACAGATACGCAGTATTTT
NA,TRBJ1-4,NA,TRBV19,CASSITAAEKLFF,TGTGCCAGTAGTATTACAGCGGCGGAAAAACTGTTTTTT
NA,TRBJ2-7,NA,TRBV28,CATRRNYEQYF,TGTGCCACCCGTAGAAACTACGAGCAGTACTTC
TRBD1,TRBJ2-3,NA,TRBV28,CASSGLGQGPSTDTQYF,TGTGCCAGCAGTGGTCTGGGACAGGGTCCTTCGACAGATACGCAGTATTTT
TRBD1,TRBJ2-1,NA,TRBV5-4,CASSLGQLYNEQFF,TGTGCCAGCAGCCTGGGACAGCTCTACAATGAGCAGTTCTTC
NA,TRBJ1-4,NA,TRBV28,CASTLGGATNEKLFF,TGTGCCAGCACCTTGGGAGGGGCAACTAATGAAAAACTGTTTTTT